The 9 T cell receptor beta chains below all came from one sample that was sequenced in a study of blood T cell repertoires in COVID-19. Profiling relied on immunoSEQ multiplex PCR, and the TCRdb table lists in-frame clones only, not all of them. The sample lists over 60,000 clones, over 80% occurring once. Sequenced input: peripheral blood. The source of these receptors is a woman aged 80 or older with acute or convalescent COVID-19.

V is TRBV14 and J is TRBJ1-1, with 10 bases aligning to TRBD1. The CDR3 spans 14 residues. Germline CDR1 SGHDN, CDR2 FVKESK. V shed 3 bases, J shed 4 bases, and the junction held 2 bases outside the gene matches. The CDR3 region is CASSHRTGGTEAFF. DNA for the CDR3: TGTGCCAGCAGCCACAGGACAGGGGGCACTGAAGCTTTCTTT. Complete variable domain (other parts from reference TRBV14 and TRBJ1-1): EAGVTQFPSHSVIEKGQTVTLRCDPISGHDNLYWYRRVMGKEIKFLLHFVKESKQDESGMPNNRFLAERTGGTYSTLKVQPAELEDSGVYFCASSHRTGGTEAFFGQGTRLTVV.

The chain uses TRBV5-5 and TRBJ1-2, with 7 bases that match TRBD1. The CDR3 spans 14 residues. Germline V gene lookup returns CDR1 SGHKS and CDR2 YYEKEE (reference sequence). J lost 4 bases, V lost 2 bases, and 5 bases had no gene match. The CDR3 loop is CASSFGTVSYGYTF. In DNA, the CDR3 is TGTGCCAGCAGCTTCGGGACAGTAAGCTATGGCTACACCTTC.

The V call is TRBV9, the J call TRBJ2-2; 11 bases line up with TRBD2. Germline V gene lookup returns CDR1 SGDLS and CDR2 YYNGEE. This CDR3 is built from 19 residues. V lost 0 bases and J lost 0; bases outside the gene matches: 7. CDR3 residues: CASSVVSGRAGTNTGELFF. CDR3 nucleotide sequence: TGTGCCAGCAGCGTAGTTAGCGGGAGGGCCGGGACGAACACCGGGGAGCTGTTTTTT.

This clone was seen at least ten times. The V call is TRBV4-1, the J call TRBJ2-6; TRBD2 matches at 9 bases. CDR1 is MGHRA and CDR2 is YSYEKL in the germline V gene. Trimming removed 0 bases from V and 2 bases from J; junction bases left unmatched: 11. The CDR3 has 20 residues. The CDR3 nucleotides read TGCGCCAGCAGCCAAGAAGTTGCCCCGGGACTAGCAACTGGGGCCAACGTCCTGACTTTC. Residues: CASSQEVAPGLATGANVLTF.

V usage is TRBV5-6 and J usage is TRBJ2-3; TRBD2 might be the D (6 bases). The V gene's germline CDR1 is SGHDT and CDR2 YYEEEE. This CDR3 has 15 residues. Between the trimmed V and J ends, which lost 0 bases and 6 bases, there was a span of 14 bases. CDR3: CASSLAGTPRDTQYF. The CDR3, as DNA: TGTGCCAGCAGCTTGGCCGGGACTCCACGCGATACGCAGTATTTT.

The chain joins TRBV7-9 to TRBJ1-4; D perhaps matches TRBD1 (5 bases). V was clipped by 5 bases and J by 7 bases, with 17 bases between them. The germline CDR1 and CDR2 sequences are SEHNR and FQNEAQ (reference sequence). The CDR3 runs 15 residues. The CDR3 DNA follows: TGTGCCAGCAGCATGACTGGGGGGGTGCGTGAAAAACTGTTTTTT. It translates to CASSMTGGVREKLFF.

The rearrangement joins TRBV13 to TRBJ2-5; 7 nucleotides match TRBD2. Unmatched junction bases numbered 15, after V lost 5 bases and J lost 9 bases. This CDR3 comprises 15 residues. Germline-derived CDR1 and CDR2 are PRHDT and FYEKMQ (reference sequence). CDR3 nucleotide sequence: TGTGCCAGCAGCGCCCGGGGAGCGGGAAAGGGACCCCAGTACTTC. It encodes CASSARGAGKGPQYF. Together with reference TRBV13 and TRBJ2-5, the CDR3 gives the full variable domain: AAGVIQSPRHLIKEKRETATLKCYPIPRHDTVYWYQQGPGQDPQFLISFYEKMQSDKGSIPDRFSAQQFSDYHSELNMSSLELGDSALYFCASSARGAGKGPQYFGPGTRLLVL.

V and J are TRBV19 and TRBJ2-7; TRBD1 aligns across 8 bases. Losses at the gene ends were 6 bases for V and 3 bases for J; bases not matched to a gene: 7. The CDR3 loop spans 14 amino acids. CDR1 is LNHDA and CDR2 is SQIVND in the germline V gene (reference sequence). The CDR3 sequence: CASSPGQASYEQYF. CDR3 sequence (DNA): TGTGCCAGTAGCCCGGGACAGGCGAGCTACGAGCAGTACTTC.

This rearrangement joins TRBV7-2 to TRBJ2-7, with 9 bases matching TRBD1. The CDR3 contains 15 residues. The V segment lost 2 bases and the J segment 2 bases; nucleotides outside the gene matches: 4. Per germline, CDR1 SGHTA and CDR2 FQGNSA. Here the CDR3 DNA reads TGTGCCAGCAGCTTACTTTGGGACAGGGCCTACGAGCAGTACTTC. Protein: CASSLLWDRAYEQYF.